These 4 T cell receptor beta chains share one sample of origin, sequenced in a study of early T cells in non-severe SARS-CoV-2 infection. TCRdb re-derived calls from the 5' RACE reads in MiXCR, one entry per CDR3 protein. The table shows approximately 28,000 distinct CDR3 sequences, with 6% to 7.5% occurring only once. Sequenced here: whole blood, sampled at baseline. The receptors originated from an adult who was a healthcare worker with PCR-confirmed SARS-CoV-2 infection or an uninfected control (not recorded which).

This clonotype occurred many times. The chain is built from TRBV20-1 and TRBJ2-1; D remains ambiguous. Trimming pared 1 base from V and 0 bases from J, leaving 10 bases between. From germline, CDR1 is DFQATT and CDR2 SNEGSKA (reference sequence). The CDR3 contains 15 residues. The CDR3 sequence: CSARAPIGSYNEQFF. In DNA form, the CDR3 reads TGCAGTGCTAGAGCCCCCATCGGCTCCTACAATGAGCAGTTCTTC.

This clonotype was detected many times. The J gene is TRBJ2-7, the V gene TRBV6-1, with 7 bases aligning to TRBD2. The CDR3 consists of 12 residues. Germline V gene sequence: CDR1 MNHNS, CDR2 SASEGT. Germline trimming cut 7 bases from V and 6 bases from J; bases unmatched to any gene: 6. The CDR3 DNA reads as TGTGCCAGCACTGGACTAGTCGGCGAGCAGTACTTC. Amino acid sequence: CASTGLVGEQYF.

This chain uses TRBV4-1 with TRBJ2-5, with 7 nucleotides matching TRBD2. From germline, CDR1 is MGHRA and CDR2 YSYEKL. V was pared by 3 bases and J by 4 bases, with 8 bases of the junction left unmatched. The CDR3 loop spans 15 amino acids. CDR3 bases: TGCGCCAGCAGCCAGACTAGTGGGGGGGTAGAGACCCAGTACTTC. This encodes CASSQTSGGVETQYF.

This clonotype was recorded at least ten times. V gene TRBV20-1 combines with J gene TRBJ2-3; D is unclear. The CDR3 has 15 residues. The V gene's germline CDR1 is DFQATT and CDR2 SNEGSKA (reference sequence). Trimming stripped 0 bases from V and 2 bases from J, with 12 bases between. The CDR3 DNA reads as TGCAGTGCTAGAGATCCAGGAAGAAACACAGATACGCAGTATTTT. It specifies CSARDPGRNTDTQYF.